The source of this T cell receptor (beta chain) is a study of human T cells and chemical hapten exposure. The library tagged individual cDNA molecules with unique molecular identifiers. Via MiXCR, TCRdb re-called the RACE reads, giving one row per CDR3 protein. The profile covers some 360,000 distinct CDR3 sequences, with 4.5% to 6% appearing a single time and just over 2.5% taken by the ten largest. Time point noted: pre-sensitization, week 0. Treatment in this sample: therapeutic diphenylcyclopropenone sensitization with weekly scalp DPC. Study observations and caveats: Large CDR3 similarity clusters arose significantly more often from expanded TCRs than from controls. DPC sensitization left the count of TCRs above 1 in 1000 unchanged. Donors in the study had alopecia, meaning their immune response may differ from healthy people's.

The CDR3 totals 12 residues. The germline V gene has CDR1 SEHNR and CDR2 FQNEAQ (reference sequence). Trimming removed 1 base from V and 7 bases from J, with 8 bases in between. This clonotype was seen only a few times. The antigen is undetermined. The TCR comes from a woman between 45 and 65 years old with alopecia areata. Some clones in this sample may be carry-over from other donors' samples. The sample was whole blood, taken in connection with sensitization to the hapten diphenylcyclopropenone (DPC). The V gene is TRBV7-9, the J gene TRBJ2-7; D may be TRBD1 (5 bases). CDR3 DNA: TGTGCCAGCAGCTTAGGACAGCAGGAGCAGTACTTC. As protein: CASSLGQQEQYF. The complete variable domain, with remaining parts taken from reference TRBV7-9 and TRBJ2-7, reads DTGVSQNPRHKITKRGQNVTFRCDPISEHNRLYWYRQTLGQGPEFLTYFQNEAQLEKSRLLSDRFSAERPKGSFSTLEIQRTEQGDSAMYLCASSLGQQEQYFGPGTRLTVT.